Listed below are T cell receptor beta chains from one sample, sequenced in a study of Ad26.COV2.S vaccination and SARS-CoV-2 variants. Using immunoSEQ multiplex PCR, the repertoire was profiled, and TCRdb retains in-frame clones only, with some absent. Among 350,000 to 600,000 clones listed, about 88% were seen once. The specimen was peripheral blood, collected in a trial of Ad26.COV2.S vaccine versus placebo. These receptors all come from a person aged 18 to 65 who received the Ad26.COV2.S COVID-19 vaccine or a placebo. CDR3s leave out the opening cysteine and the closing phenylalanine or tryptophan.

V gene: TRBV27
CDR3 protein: ASSSKQGLSNQPQH

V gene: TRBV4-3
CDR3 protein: ASSQDGSSGGEDTQY

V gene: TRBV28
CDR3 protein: ASSFISGWGSSYNSPLH

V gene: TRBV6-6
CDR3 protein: ASDRQGGTEAF

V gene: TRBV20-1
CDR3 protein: SASDLSYGGRLNTEAF

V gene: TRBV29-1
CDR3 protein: SVVRQLFQETQY

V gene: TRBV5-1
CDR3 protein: ASSSYPGTSTDTQY

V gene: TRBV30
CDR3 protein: AWREGQGARYEQY

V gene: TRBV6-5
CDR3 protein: ASGGSEQF

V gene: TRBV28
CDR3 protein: ASFGFGRGRYYGYT

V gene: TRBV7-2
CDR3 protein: ASSLAGRQPQH

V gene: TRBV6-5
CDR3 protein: ASSTTVNTEAF

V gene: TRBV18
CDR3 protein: ASSPQEGSPKYNEQF

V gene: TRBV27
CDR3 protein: ASSRSTGEGNEQF

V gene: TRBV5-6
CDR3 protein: ASSRTATYEQY

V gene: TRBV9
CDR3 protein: ASSASLDEQF

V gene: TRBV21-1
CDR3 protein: ASSIRRLTEAF

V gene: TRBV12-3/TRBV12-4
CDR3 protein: ASTLTPRYGYT

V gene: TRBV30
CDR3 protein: AWIPQGTGANVLT

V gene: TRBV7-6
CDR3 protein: ASSLELTGIEAF

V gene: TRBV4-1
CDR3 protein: ASSQAGTARGSYNSPLH

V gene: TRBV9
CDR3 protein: ASSATGGRETQY

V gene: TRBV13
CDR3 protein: ASSLAGATDTQY

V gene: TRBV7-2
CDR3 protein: ASSPGGPGEKLF

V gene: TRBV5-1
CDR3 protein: ASSLQGGLNTEAF

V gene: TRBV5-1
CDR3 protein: ASSLSGYTDTQY

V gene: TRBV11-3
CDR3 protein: ASSLGLAGREETQY

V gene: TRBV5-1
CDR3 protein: ASSLMPSGGAVETQY

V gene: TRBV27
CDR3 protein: ASSGIAGRDTDTQY

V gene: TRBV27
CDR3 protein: ASSLYPPEKLF

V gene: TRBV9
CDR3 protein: ASSVSSYSGNTIY

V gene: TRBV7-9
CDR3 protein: ASSLGQGGPREQY

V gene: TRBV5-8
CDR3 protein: ASSLPGAPRSLKAF

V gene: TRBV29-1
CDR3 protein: SVGGGSYEQY

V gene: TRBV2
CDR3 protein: ASRGTGPDTEAF

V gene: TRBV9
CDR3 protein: ASSVMSGSTDTQY

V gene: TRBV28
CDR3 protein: ASSLDGNTEAF

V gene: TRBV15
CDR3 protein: ATSNSAGYSNQPQH

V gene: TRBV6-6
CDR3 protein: ASSPGQGSYEQY

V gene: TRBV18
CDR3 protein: ASSLQTGAGDEKLF

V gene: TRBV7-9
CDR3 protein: ASSFLQGNYGYT

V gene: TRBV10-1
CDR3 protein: ASSDETQY

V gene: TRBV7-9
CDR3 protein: ASSLRQGIGYGYT

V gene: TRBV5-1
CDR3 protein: ASSLDGGRTYNEQF

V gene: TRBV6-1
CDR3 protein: ASSGEWTGVSTGYT

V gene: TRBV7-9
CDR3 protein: ASSARMGNEQF

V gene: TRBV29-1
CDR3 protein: SVERTENTEAF

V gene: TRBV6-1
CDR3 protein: ASSDGRGREQY

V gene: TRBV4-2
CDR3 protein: ASSPARGMYADTQY

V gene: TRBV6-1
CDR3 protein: ASSGLGGPTYNEQF

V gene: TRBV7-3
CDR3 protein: ASSLTGGNPEQY

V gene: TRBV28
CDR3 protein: ASRPGGQKNEKLF

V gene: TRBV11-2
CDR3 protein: ASRGLRQGVGGYT

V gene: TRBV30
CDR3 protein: ALGRGTGELF

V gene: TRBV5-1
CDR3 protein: ASSLGSEETQY

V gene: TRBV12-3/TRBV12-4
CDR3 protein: ASSPGYSPLH